This T cell receptor (beta chain) was obtained from a study of glioma-infiltrating T cells. Overall study findings and caveats: CDR3 overlap between tissue and blood was very small. Above-expected tissue-blood divergence occurred in all gliomas, most in low-grade ones.

The iRepertoire nested amplicon-rescue multiplex PCR amplified TCR alpha and beta CDR3s from RNA. Input was roughly 100-450 ng of tissue mRNA or PBMC total RNA. TCRdb re-called the multiplex PCR reads through MiXCR, storing one row per CDR3 protein. Among fewer than 4,000 distinct CDR3 sequences, 80% to 95% were seen once, and the ten largest hold 26%. A remark on this clonotype: Its antigen remains unidentified. This beta chain came through as a stray read in a library set up for alpha chains, and its size says little.

The specimen was glioma tissue, nonneoplastic brain tissue, or PBMCs (not recorded which). The TCR sequence derives from a human donor with low-grade glioma or glioblastoma, undergoing nonglioma brain surgery, or in good health (not recorded which).

CDR3 coding DNA: TGCAGTGCTAGAGATCCGCGGGCGCAAGAGACCCAGTACTTC. Protein sequence: CSARDPRAQETQYF. The chain recombines TRBV20-1 with TRBJ2-5; TRBD2 is a possible D gene (5 bases). This CDR3 has 14 residues. Deletions cut 0 bases from V and 2 bases from J, with 10 bases between. Germline CDR1 and CDR2: DFQATT and SNEGSKA (reference sequence).